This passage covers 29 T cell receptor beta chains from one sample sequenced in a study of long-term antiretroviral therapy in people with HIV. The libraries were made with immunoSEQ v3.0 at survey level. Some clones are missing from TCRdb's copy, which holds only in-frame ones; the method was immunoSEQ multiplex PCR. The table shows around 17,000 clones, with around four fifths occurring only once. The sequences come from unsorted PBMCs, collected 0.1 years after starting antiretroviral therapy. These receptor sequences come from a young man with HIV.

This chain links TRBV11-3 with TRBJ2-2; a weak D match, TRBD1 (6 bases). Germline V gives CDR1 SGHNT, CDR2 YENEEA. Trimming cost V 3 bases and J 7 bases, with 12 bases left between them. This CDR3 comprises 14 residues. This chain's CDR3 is CASSFVRGGGELFF. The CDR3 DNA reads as TGTGCCAGCAGCTTCGTCAGGGGCGGCGGGGAGCTGTTTTTT. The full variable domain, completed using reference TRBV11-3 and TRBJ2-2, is EAGVVQSPRYKIIEKKQPVAFWCNPISGHNTLYWYLQNLGQGPELLIRYENEEAVDDSQLPKDRFSAERLKGVDSTLKIQPAELGDSAVYLCASSFVRGGGELFFGEGSRLTVL.

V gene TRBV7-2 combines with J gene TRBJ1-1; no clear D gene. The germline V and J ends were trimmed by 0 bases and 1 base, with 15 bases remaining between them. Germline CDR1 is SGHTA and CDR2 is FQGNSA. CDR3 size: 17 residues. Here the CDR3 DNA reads TGTGCCAGCAGCTTAGCGGACGTGGGGTGGGGGAACACTGAAGCTTTCTTT. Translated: CASSLADVGWGNTEAFF.

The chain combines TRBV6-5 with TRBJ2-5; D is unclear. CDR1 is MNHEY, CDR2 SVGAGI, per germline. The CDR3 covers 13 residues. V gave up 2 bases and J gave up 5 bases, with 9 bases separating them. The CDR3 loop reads CASSYGLRETQYF. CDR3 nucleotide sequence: TGTGCCAGCAGTTACGGGTTGAGGGAGACCCAGTACTTC.

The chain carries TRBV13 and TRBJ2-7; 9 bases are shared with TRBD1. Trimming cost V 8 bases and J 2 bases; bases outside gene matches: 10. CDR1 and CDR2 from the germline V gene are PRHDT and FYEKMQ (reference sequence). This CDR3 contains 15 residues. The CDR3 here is CASAGTGRLTYEQYF. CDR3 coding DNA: TGTGCCAGCGCCGGGACAGGGAGGTTGACCTACGAGCAGTACTTC.

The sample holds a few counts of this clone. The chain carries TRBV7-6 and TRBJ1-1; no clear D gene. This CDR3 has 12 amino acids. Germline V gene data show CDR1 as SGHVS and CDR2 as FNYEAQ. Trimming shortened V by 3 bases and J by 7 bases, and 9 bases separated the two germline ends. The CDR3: CASSFVLGEAFF. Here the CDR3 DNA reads TGTGCCAGCAGCTTTGTATTAGGTGAAGCTTTCTTT.

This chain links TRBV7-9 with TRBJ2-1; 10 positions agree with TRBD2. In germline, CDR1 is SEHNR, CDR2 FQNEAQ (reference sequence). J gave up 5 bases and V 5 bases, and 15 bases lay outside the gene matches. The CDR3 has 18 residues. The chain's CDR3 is CASSGAGGRLPGDNEQFF. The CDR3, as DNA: TGTGCCAGCAGCGGAGCGGGAGGGCGCCTCCCTGGGGACAATGAGCAGTTCTTC. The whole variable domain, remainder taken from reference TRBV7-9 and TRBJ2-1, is DTGVSQNPRHKITKRGQNVTFRCDPISEHNRLYWYRQTLGQGPEFLTYFQNEAQLEKSRLLSDRFSAERPKGSFSTLEIQRTEQGDSAMYLCASSGAGGRLPGDNEQFFGPGTRLTVL.

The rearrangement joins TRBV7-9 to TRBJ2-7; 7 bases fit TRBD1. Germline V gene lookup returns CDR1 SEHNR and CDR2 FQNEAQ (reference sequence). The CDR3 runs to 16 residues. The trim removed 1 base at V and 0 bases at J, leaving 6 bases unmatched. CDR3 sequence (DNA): TGTGCCAGCAGCTTAGGGACAGGTGTTACCTCCTACGAGCAGTACTTC. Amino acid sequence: CASSLGTGVTSYEQYF.

The CDR3 loop reads CATATTYNEQFF. CDR3 sequence (DNA): TGTGCCACCGCAACGACATACAATGAGCAGTTCTTC. The V call is TRBV5-4, the J call TRBJ2-1; unclear D gene. The V gene's germline CDR1 is SGHNT and CDR2 YYREEE (reference sequence). This CDR3 is built from 12 residues. Trimming cost V 9 bases and J 4 bases, with 11 bases left between them.

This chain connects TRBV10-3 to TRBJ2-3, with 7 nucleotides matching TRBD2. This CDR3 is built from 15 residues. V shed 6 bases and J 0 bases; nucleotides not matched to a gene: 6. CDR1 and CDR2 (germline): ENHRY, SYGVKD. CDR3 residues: CAISPTGGSTDTQYF. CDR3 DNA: TGTGCCATCAGCCCGACGGGGGGTAGCACAGATACGCAGTATTTT.

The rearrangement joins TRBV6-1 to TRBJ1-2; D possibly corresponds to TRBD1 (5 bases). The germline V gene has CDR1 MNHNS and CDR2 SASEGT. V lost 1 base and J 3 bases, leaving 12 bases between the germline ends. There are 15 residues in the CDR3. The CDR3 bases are TGTGCCAGCAGTGAAGGCCTAGGGGCGGACTATGGCTACACCTTC. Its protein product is CASSEGLGADYGYTF.

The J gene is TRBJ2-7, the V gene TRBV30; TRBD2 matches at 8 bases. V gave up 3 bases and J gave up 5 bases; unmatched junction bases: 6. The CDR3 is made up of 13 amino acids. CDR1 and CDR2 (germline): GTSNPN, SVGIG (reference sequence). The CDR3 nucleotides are TGTGCCTGGAGAAAGCGGGAGTGGAACGAGCAGTACTTC. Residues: CAWRKREWNEQYF.

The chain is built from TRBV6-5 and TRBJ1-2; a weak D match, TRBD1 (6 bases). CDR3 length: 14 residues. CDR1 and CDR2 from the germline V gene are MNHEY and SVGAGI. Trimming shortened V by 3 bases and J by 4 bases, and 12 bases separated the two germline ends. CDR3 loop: CASSYLQGFYGYTF. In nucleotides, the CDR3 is TGTGCCAGCAGTTATTTACAGGGCTTCTATGGCTACACCTTC.

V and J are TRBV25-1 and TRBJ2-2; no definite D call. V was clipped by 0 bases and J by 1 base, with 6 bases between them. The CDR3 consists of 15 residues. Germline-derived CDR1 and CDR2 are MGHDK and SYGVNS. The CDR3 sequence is CASSEYVENTGELFF. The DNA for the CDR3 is TGTGCCAGCAGTGAATATGTGGAGAACACCGGGGAGCTGTTTTTT.

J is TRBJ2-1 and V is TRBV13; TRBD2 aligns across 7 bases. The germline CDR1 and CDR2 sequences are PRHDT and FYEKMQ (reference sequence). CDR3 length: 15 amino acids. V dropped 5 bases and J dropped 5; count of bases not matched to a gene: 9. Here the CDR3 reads CASSPVRDYDNEQFF. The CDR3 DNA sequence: TGTGCCAGCAGCCCGGTCCGGGACTACGACAATGAGCAGTTCTTC.

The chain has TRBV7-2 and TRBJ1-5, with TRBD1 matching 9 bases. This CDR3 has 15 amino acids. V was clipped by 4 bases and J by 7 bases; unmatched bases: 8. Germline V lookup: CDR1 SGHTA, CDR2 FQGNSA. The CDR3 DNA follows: TGTGCCAGCAGCTATGGGGGACAGGGCGACCAGCCCCAGCATTTT. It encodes CASSYGGQGDQPQHF.

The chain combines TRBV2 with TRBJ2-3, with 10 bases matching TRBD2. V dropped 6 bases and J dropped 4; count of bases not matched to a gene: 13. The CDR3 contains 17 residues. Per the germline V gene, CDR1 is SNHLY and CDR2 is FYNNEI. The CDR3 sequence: CASSSLQAGGRSDTQYF. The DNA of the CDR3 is TGTGCCAGCAGCTCCTTACAAGCGGGGGGGCGGTCAGATACGCAGTATTTT.

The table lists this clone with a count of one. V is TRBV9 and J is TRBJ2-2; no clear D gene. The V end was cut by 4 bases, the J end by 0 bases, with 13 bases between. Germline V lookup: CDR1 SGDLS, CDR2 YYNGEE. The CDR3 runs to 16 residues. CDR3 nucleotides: TGTGCCAGCAGCTCGTTTCATAGTTCGAACACCGGGGAGCTGTTTTTT. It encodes CASSSFHSSNTGELFF. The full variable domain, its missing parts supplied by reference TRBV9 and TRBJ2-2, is DSGVTQTPKHLITATGQRVTLRCSPRSGDLSVYWYQQSLDQGLQFLIQYYNGEERAKGNILERFSAQQFPDLHSELNLSSLELGDSALYFCASSSFHSSNTGELFFGEGSRLTVL.

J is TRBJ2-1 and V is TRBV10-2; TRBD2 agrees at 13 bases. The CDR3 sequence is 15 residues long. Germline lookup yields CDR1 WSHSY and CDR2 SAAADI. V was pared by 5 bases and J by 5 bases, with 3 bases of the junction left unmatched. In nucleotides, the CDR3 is TGCGCCAGCAGTATGGGACTAGCGGGAAACAATGAGCAGTTCTTC. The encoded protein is CASSMGLAGNNEQFF.

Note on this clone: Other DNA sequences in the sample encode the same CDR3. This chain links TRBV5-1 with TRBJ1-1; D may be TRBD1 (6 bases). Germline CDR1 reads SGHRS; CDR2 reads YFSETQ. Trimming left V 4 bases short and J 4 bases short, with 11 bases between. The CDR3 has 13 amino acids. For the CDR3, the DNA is TGCGCCAGCAGCCTGGGGGGCAGCACTGAAGCTTTCTTT. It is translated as CASSLGGSTEAFF.

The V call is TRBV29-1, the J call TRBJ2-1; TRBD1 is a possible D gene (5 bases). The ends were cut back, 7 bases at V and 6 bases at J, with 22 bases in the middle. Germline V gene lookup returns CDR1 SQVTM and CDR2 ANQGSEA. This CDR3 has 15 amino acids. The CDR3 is CSAVGRAVRSNEQFF. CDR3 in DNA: TGCAGCGCCGTGGGCAGGGCCGTCCGATCCAATGAGCAGTTCTTC.

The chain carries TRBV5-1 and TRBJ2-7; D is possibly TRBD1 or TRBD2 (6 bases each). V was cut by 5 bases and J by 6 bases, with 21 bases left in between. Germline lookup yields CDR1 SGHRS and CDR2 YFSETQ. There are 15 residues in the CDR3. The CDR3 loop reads CASRPEGGTSGEQYF. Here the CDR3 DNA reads TGCGCCAGCAGACCGGAAGGGGGGACATCAGGCGAGCAGTACTTC.

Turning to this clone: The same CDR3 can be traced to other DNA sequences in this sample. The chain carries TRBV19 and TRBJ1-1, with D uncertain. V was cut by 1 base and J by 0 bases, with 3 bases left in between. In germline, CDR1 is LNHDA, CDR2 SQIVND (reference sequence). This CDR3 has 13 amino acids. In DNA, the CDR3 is TGTGCCAGTAGTATAGTCCTGAACACTGAAGCTTTCTTT. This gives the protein CASSIVLNTEAFF.

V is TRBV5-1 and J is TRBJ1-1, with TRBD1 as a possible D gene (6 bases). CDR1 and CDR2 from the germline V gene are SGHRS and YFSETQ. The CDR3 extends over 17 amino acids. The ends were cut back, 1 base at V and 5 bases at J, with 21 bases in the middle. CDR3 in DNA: TGCGCCAGCAGCTTGAAACAGGGTGGAATAAGAAGTACTGAAGCTTTCTTT. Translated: CASSLKQGGIRSTEAFF.

The DNA for the CDR3 is TGTGCCAGCAGCTTGGTAACTAGCACAGATACGCAGTATTTT. Residues: CASSLVTSTDTQYF. This chain links TRBV5-6 with TRBJ2-3; D not certain. CDR3 length: 14 amino acids. Germline V CDR1 and CDR2: SGHDT, YYEEEE. The ends were cut back, 0 bases at V and 0 bases at J, with 5 bases in the middle.

This chain's CDR3 is CAWKLTGINYGYTF. Written as DNA, the CDR3 is TGTGCCTGGAAGCTGACAGGGATCAACTATGGCTACACCTTC. The chain uses TRBV30 and TRBJ1-2; 7 nucleotides align to TRBD1. The CDR3 is 14 amino acids. J lost 2 bases, V lost 4 bases, and 7 bases had no gene match. Germline assignment: CDR1 GTSNPN and CDR2 SVGIG (reference sequence).

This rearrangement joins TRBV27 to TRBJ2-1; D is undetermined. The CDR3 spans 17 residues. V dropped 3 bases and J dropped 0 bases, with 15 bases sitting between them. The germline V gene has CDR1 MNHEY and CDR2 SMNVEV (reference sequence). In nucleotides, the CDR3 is TGTGCCAGCAGTTTTGGGTCGCGGCAAAGCTCCTACAATGAGCAGTTCTTC. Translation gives CASSFGSRQSSYNEQFF.

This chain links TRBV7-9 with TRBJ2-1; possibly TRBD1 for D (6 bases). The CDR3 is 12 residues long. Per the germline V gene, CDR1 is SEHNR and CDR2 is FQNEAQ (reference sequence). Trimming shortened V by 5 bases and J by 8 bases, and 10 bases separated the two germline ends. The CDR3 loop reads CASSQDSDEQFF. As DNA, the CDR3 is TGTGCCAGCAGCCAGGACAGCGATGAGCAGTTCTTC.

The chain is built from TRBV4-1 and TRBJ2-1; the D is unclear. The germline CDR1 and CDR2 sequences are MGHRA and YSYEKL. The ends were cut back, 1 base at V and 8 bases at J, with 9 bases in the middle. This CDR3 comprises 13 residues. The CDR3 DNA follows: TGCGCCAGCAGCCAAGGTCCTGATTATGAGCAGTTCTTC. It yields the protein CASSQGPDYEQFF.

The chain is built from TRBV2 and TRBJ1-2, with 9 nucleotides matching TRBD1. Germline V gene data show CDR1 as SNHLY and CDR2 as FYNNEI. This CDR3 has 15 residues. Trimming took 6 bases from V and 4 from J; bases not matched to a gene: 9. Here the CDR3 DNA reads TGTGCCAGCAGCCCGACAGGGGGGAGAGGCTATGGCTACACCTTC. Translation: CASSPTGGRGYGYTF.